The clone carrying this TCR beta chain is categorized as medium-sized. What it binds is not known. Here immunoSEQ multiplex PCR was the method, and the copy in TCRdb shows in-frame clones only, minus some. Of around 40,000 clones in the sample, more than 75% are singletons; the top ten hold approximately 6%. This specimen comes from a study of T cells in localized non-small cell lung cancer. Study findings and constraints: Adjacent uninvolved lung had the highest clonality, suggesting focused antigen responses.

Germline CDR1 is LGHNA and CDR2 is YNFKEQ. V was shortened by 3 bases and J by 3 bases, with 18 bases between the two germline ends. The CDR3 loop spans 16 amino acids. The TCR originated in a man aged 40-75 years with stage I lung adenocarcinoma. The genes are TRBV4-2 and TRBJ2-7, with a weak D call TRBD1 (6 bases). The sequenced sample was peripheral blood, obtained before any cancer treatment. The CDR3 loop reads CASSHQTGNVRYEQYF. DNA of the CDR3: TGTGCCAGCAGCCATCAAACAGGGAATGTTCGCTACGAGCAGTACTTC.